The following is a TCR beta chain sequence with its context. The V and J ends lost 4 bases and 5 bases respectively, with 12 bases between them. CDR1 SGHTA and CDR2 FQGNSA come from the germline V gene. The CDR3 runs to 14 residues. A single record per CDR3 protein comes from TCRdb applying MiXCR to the RT-PCR reads. The sample records almost 700,000 distinct CDR3 sequences, 14% being singletons. The TCR comes from a female donor in good health, serving as a healthy control. The sample taken for sequencing was memory CD4+ T cells from blood. The chain has TRBV7-2 and TRBJ2-4; D is unresolved. The CDR3 sequence: CASSSHRAENIQYF. The DNA for the CDR3 is TGTGCCAGCAGCTCTCACCGCGCGGAAAACATTCAGTACTTC.